These 2 T cell receptor beta chains were all obtained from the same sample, sequenced in a study of monozygotic twins with inflammatory bowel disease. After re-calling the 5' RACE reads, TCRdb lists one entry per CDR3 protein, DNA absent. Here the sample table reports 400,000 or so distinct CDR3 sequences. The specimen sequenced was blood. These receptors all stem from a human donor with ulcerative colitis or Crohn's disease, or a healthy co-twin of an affected twin (not recorded which).

The V gene is TRBV12-3 or TRBV12-4, the J gene TRBJ2-6; TCRdb gives TRBD1 as the D gene, but with no DNA this cannot be confirmed. The length of the CDR3 is 17 residues. The CDR3 spells CASLWGWRSSGANVLTF.

The chain uses TRBV5-1 and TRBJ1-1; TCRdb's D gene call, TRBD1, goes unchecked for lack of DNA. Germline lookup yields CDR1 SGHRS and CDR2 YFSETQ. CDR3 size: 12 residues. The chain's CDR3 is CASSPRGAEAFF.